This TCR beta chain was profiled in a study of neurological immune-mediated disorders. At least ten counts were recorded for this clonotype. Its antigen is undetermined. CDR3 length: 12 residues. Deletions cut 2 bases from V and 6 bases from J, with 8 bases between. Germline V CDR1 and CDR2: LGHDT, YNNKEL (reference sequence). Regarding the study as a whole: The most TCR clonal expansion was seen in HTLV-1-associated myelopathy, and the least was seen in multiple sclerosis, which fell below healthy controls.

A single record per CDR3 protein comes from TCRdb applying MiXCR to the 5' RACE reads. The sample shows tens of thousands of distinct CDR3 sequences, roughly 4.9% of them seen only once. The source material was PBMCs. The rearrangement uses TRBV3-1 and TRBJ2-7; D is ambiguous. This TCR came from a human donor with multiple sclerosis. The donor label of this sample is uncertain. The CDR3 nucleotides are TGTGCCAGCAGCCAACTTGGAATCGAGCAGTACTTC. Amino acids: CASSQLGIEQYF.